Below are 14 T cell receptor beta chains sequenced from a single sample in a study of blood T cell repertoires in COVID-19 (dated by TCRdb to between 2020 and 2021). Receptor amplification or capture employed the immunoSEQ multiplex PCR assay. Held by TCRdb, this immuneACCESS table contains in-frame sequences only and omits some clones. Under half of the omission traces to an unresolved V gene where checked; the cause of the rest is unknown. The sample records tens of thousands of clones, 80% to 90% of which are singletons. Together, the top ten hold 44% of the sample. Source material: peripheral blood. The receptor set was obtained from a woman of 80 years or more with active or convalescent COVID-19.

V gene TRBV6-2 or TRBV6-3 combines with J gene TRBJ1-5; D unclear. CDR1 and CDR2 from the germline V gene are MNHEY and SVGEGT. This CDR3 comprises 12 residues. The V and J ends lost 2 bases and 5 bases respectively, with 4 bases between them. This CDR3 is CASSYIDQPQHF. CDR3 nucleotide sequence: TGTGCCAGCAGTTACATCGATCAGCCCCAGCATTTT.

The V call is TRBV7-9, the J call TRBJ1-2; 8 bases agree with TRBD1. Unmatched junction bases numbered 4, after V lost 0 bases and J lost 4 bases. CDR3 size: 15 residues. Germline CDR1 is SEHNR and CDR2 is FQNEAQ (reference sequence). CDR3 bases: TGTGCCAGCAGCTTAGCACAGGGGGATCGCTATGGCTACACCTTC. It translates to CASSLAQGDRYGYTF.

The chain employs TRBV28 and TRBJ1-6, with D perhaps TRBD1 (5 bases). This CDR3 comprises 15 residues. Germline CDR1 and CDR2: MDHEN and SYDVKM. V was shortened by 5 bases and J by 5 bases, with 13 bases between the two germline ends. The CDR3 reads CASSTAGGDNSPLHF. In DNA form, the CDR3 reads TGTGCCAGCAGTACCGCCGGGGGAGATAATTCACCCCTCCACTTT.

This clone was seen a single time. The chain recombines TRBV5-1 with TRBJ1-1; TRBD1 aligns across 11 bases. CDR3 size: 12 residues. Trimming cost V 4 bases and J 10 bases; bases outside gene matches: 3. Germline V gives CDR1 SGHRS, CDR2 YFSETQ. CDR3 DNA sequence: TGCGCCAGCAGCCCTGGACAGGGGGCAGCTTTCTTT. Encoded protein: CASSPGQGAAFF.

The gene calls are TRBV7-9 and TRBJ2-1; weak D call: TRBD2 (6 bases). The V gene lost 4 bases and the J gene lost 7 bases, with 17 bases spanning the gap. The CDR3 runs 15 residues. Germline V gives CDR1 SEHNR, CDR2 FQNEAQ (reference sequence). The CDR3 region has the DNA TGTGCCAGCAGCTCCCGGATAGCGGTGGGGAATGAGCAGTTCTTC. This codes for CASSSRIAVGNEQFF. The full variable domain, completed using reference TRBV7-9 and TRBJ2-1, is DTGVSQNPRHKITKRGQNVTFRCDPISEHNRLYWYRQTLGQGPEFLTYFQNEAQLEKSRLLSDRFSAERPKGSFSTLEIQRTEQGDSAMYLCASSSRIAVGNEQFFGPGTRLTVL.

The rearrangement links TRBV28 to TRBJ2-5; maybe TRBD1 (6 bases). CDR3 size: 18 residues. The V end lost 3 bases, the J end lost 7 bases, and 27 bases lay between the germline ends. Per germline, CDR1 MDHEN and CDR2 SYDVKM. The CDR3 DNA reads as TGTGCCAGCAGTTTTCTCCTCCGAACCGGGCCGGGGACACGGACCCAGTACTTC. Its protein product is CASSFLLRTGPGTRTQYF.

This chain uses TRBV6-1 with TRBJ1-1; unclear D gene. CDR3 length: 13 amino acids. Trimming pared 2 bases from V and 9 bases from J, leaving 13 bases between. The germline gives CDR1 MNHNS, CDR2 SASEGT. In DNA, the CDR3 is TGTGCCAGCAGTGAATGGAGTAATCCCAAAGCTTTCTTT. This translates into CASSEWSNPKAFF.

The rearrangement uses TRBV7-9 and TRBJ2-1, with 10 nucleotides matching TRBD2. Per germline, CDR1 SEHNR and CDR2 FQNEAQ (reference sequence). The CDR3 sequence is 17 residues long. V lost 5 bases to trimming and J lost 4 bases; unmatched junction nucleotides: 11. The CDR3 loop is CASSPRSSSGGYNEQFF. The CDR3, as DNA: TGTGCCAGCAGCCCCCGTTCTTCTAGCGGGGGTTACAATGAGCAGTTCTTC.

The J gene is TRBJ2-3, the V gene TRBV4-1, with 8 bases lining up with TRBD2. Germline V CDR1 and CDR2: MGHRA, YSYEKL. CDR3 size: 16 residues. The J segment lost 2 bases and the V segment lost 3 bases, leaving 7 bases of the junction unmatched. The CDR3 DNA reads TGCGCCAGCAGCCACAGTAGCGGGATTTACACAGATACGCAGTATTTT. Translating gives CASSHSSGIYTDTQYF.

The chain carries TRBV28 and TRBJ1-4; tentatively, D is TRBD1 (5 bases). Germline V gene sequence: CDR1 MDHEN, CDR2 SYDVKM. V lost 4 bases, J lost 0 bases, and 12 bases lay in between. The CDR3 totals 16 residues. CDR3 region: CASSYTQGTTNEKLFF. In DNA, the CDR3 is TGTGCCAGCAGTTACACGCAGGGTACAACTAATGAAAAACTGTTTTTT.

V and J are TRBV27 and TRBJ2-7; maybe TRBD2 (5 bases). CDR1 and CDR2 from the germline V gene are MNHEY and SMNVEV (reference sequence). This CDR3 has 14 residues. Trimming removed 2 bases at V and 5 bases at J, with 13 bases between. This chain's CDR3 is CASSLGRGQDEQYF. As DNA, the CDR3 is TGTGCCAGCAGTTTAGGGAGAGGTCAGGACGAGCAGTACTTC.

This rearrangement joins TRBV11-2 to TRBJ1-2; D gene uncertain. V was cut by 10 bases and J by 1 base, with 7 bases left in between. CDR1 is SGHAT and CDR2 is FQNNGV in the germline V gene. The CDR3 is made up of 11 amino acids. The CDR3 nucleotides read TGTGCCACACACGTTAACTATGGCTACACCTTC. Its translation: CATHVNYGYTF.

V usage is TRBV5-1 and J usage is TRBJ2-7, with D perhaps matching TRBD2 (6 bases). The CDR3 is made up of 13 amino acids. The germline V gene encodes CDR1 SGHRS and CDR2 YFSETQ. V shed 0 bases and J shed 6 bases, with 10 bases lying between them. CDR3 nucleotides: TGCGCCAGCAGCTTGGCGTTGGGGGGCGAGCAGTACTTC. Its protein is CASSLALGGEQYF.

CDR3 amino acids: CASSLSGTEINTEAFF. The CDR3 nucleotides read TGTGCCAGCAGTTTATCAGGGACAGAGATTAACACTGAAGCTTTCTTT. The V call is TRBV27, the J call TRBJ1-1; 7 bases fit TRBD1. Germline assignment: CDR1 MNHEY and CDR2 SMNVEV (reference sequence). There are 16 residues in the CDR3. J was trimmed by 2 bases and V by 0 bases; bases with no gene match: 6.